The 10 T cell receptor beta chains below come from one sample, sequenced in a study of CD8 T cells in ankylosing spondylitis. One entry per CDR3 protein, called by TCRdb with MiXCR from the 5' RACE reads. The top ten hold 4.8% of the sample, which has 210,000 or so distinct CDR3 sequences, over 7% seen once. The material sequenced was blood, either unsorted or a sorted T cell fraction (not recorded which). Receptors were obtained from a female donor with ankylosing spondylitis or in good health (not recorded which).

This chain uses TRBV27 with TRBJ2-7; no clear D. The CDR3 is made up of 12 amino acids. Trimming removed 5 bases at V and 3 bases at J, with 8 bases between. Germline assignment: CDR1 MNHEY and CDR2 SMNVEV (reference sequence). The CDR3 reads CASSELGYEQYF. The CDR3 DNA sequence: TGTGCCAGCAGTGAGCTCGGCTACGAGCAGTACTTC.

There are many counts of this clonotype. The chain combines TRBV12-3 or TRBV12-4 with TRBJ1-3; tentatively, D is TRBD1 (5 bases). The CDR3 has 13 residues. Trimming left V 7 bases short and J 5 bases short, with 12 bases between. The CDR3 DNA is TGTGCCAGCACCGGGGGTATTAGAAACACCATATATTTT. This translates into CASTGGIRNTIYF.

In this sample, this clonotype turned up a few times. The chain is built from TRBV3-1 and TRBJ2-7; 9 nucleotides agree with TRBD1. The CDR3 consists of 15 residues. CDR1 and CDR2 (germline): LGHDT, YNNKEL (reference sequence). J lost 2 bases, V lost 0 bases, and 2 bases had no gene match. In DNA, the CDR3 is TGTGCCAGCAGCCAAGACTGGACAGGGGCCTACGAGCAGTACTTC. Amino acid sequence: CASSQDWTGAYEQYF.

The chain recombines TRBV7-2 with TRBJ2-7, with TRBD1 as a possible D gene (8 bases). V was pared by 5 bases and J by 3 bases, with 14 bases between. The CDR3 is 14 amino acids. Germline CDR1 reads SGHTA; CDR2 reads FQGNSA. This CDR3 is CASSNHRGGYEQYF. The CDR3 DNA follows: TGTGCCAGCAGCAACCACAGGGGGGGCTACGAGCAGTACTTC.

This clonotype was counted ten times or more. The CDR3 region is CASSPTDSLSGSYF. As DNA, the CDR3 is TGTGCCAGCAGCCCAACTGACAGCCTATCGGGATCATACTTC. The chain couples TRBV12-3 or TRBV12-4 to TRBJ2-4, with D possibly called TRBD1 or TRBD2 (5 bases each). CDR3 length: 14 amino acids. V was clipped by 6 bases and J by 16 bases, with 25 bases between them.

The CDR3 nucleotides are TGTGCCACCAGTGATGCGGGACTAGCGCGTCCCGGGGAGCTGTTTTTT. This encodes CATSDAGLARPGELFF. V gene TRBV24-1 combines with J gene TRBJ2-2; 10 positions match TRBD2. V lost 3 bases, J lost 6 bases, and 6 bases stayed unmatched. CDR1 and CDR2 (germline): KGHDR, SFDVKD. This CDR3 comprises 16 residues.

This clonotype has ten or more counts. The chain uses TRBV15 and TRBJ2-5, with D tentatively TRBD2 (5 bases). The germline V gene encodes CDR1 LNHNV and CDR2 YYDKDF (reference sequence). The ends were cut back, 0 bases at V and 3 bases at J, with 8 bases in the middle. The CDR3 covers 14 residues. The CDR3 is CATSRDAGEETQYF. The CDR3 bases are TGTGCCACCAGCAGAGATGCGGGTGAAGAGACCCAGTACTTC.

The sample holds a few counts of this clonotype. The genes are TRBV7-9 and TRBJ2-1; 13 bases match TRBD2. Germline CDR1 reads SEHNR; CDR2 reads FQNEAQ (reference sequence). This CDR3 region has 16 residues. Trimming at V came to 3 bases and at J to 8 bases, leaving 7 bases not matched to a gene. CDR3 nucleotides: TGTGCCAGCAGCTTGCGGACTAGCGGGAGTCTCTATGAGCAGTTCTTC. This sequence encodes CASSLRTSGSLYEQFF. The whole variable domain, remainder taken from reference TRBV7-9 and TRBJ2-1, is DTGVSQNPRHKITKRGQNVTFRCDPISEHNRLYWYRQTLGQGPEFLTYFQNEAQLEKSRLLSDRFSAERPKGSFSTLEIQRTEQGDSAMYLCASSLRTSGSLYEQFFGPGTRLTVL.

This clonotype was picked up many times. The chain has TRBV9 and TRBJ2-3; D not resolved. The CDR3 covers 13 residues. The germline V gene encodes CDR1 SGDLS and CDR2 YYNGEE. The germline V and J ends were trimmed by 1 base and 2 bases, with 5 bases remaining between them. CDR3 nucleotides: TGTGCCAGCAGCGTATCTTACACAGATACGCAGTATTTT. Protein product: CASSVSYTDTQYF.

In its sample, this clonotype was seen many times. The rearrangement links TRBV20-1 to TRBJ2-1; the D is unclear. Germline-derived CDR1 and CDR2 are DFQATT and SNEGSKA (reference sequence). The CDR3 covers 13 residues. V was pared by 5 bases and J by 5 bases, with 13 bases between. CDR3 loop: CSAPSRVNNEQFF. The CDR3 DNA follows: TGCAGTGCTCCCTCTAGGGTGAACAATGAGCAGTTCTTC.